Described below is a single T cell receptor beta chain sequence and its context. No antigen is known for it. CDR3 length: 15 residues. Trimming took 3 bases from V and 5 from J; bases not matched to a gene: 9. The germline gives CDR1 GTSNPN, CDR2 SVGIG (reference sequence). The isolated RNA, all of it, was reverse transcribed, so expressed TCRB transcripts were what got sequenced. Produced via immunoSEQ multiplex PCR; TCRdb's table is partial and in-frame only. The repertoire has a few hundred thousand clones, over 7.5% of them found once; the top ten carry about 0.037%. This record belongs to a study of beta chain features in type 1 diabetes. Study summary: Examination covered over 85,000,000 sorted cells spanning all samples. Study outcomes and limitations: Shorter TCRB CDR3s, moderately but significantly so, were found in Type 1 diabetes patients in all four CD4+ subsets. Among type 1 diabetes patients, VDJ junctions had fewer insertions and more deletions.

J is TRBJ2-5 and V is TRBV30; 10 nucleotides line up with TRBD2. The sequence was collected from a woman aged 18-29 years in good health. Sequencing input: naive CD4+ T cells from blood. CDR3 sequence reads: CAWSLRTSGSETQYF. The CDR3 coding sequence is TGTGCCTGGAGCCTTAGGACTAGCGGATCGGAGACCCAGTACTTC.